This T cell receptor beta chain came from a study of regulatory T cells in long-lasting Graves disease. Building of the TCR beta libraries involved iRepertoire HTBI primers and Arm-PCR of CDR3 regions. TCRdb reprocessed the multiplex PCR reads with MiXCR, giving one entry per CDR3 protein. The sample carries some 250,000 distinct CDR3 sequences, around 18% recorded once. As for time point: newly diagnosed GD, antithyroid drugs for less than 3 months. PBMCs provided the RNA from which the TCR library was made. This clonotype was counted at least ten times. In addition, the sample was reused for a study of T cells in Graves' hyperthyroidism and ophthalmopathy. From that paper: For the diagnoses, clinical symptoms, serum thyroxine and TRAb, thyroid ultrasound and orbital computed tomography were used.

This clonotype originated in a woman in her thirties with Graves disease. The sample was peripheral blood mononuclear cells (PBMCs), taken at new diagnosis, from a patient treated with antithyroid drugs.

The CDR3 loop is CASSEAMGTPLHF. The CDR3 DNA is TGTGCCAGCAGTGAAGCAATGGGTACACCCCTCCACTTT. The chain joins TRBV6-1 to TRBJ1-6, with no clear D. V was cut by 0 bases and J by 11 bases, with 8 bases left in between. The CDR3 is 13 residues long. Germline lookup yields CDR1 MNHNS and CDR2 SASEGT.